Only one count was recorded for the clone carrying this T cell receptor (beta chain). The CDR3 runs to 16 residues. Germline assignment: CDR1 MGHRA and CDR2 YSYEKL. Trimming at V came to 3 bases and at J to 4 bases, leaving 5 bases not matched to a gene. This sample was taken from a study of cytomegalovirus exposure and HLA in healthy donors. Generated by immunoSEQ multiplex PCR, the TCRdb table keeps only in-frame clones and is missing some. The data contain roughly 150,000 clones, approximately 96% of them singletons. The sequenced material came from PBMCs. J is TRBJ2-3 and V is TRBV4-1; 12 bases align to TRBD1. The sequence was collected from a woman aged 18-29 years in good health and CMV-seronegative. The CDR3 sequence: CASSQRDRGLADTQYF. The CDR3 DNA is TGCGCCAGCAGCCAGAGGGACAGGGGGCTCGCAGATACGCAGTATTTT.